This TCR beta chain was recovered during a study of T cell responses to AZD1222 COVID-19 vaccine. Assay: immunoSEQ multiplex PCR; the TCRdb copy retains only in-frame clones and omits some. The table includes over 130,000 clones, roughly 92% detected once. On this clone itself: What it binds is not known.

Germline V lookup: CDR1 ENHRY, CDR2 SYGVKD. Trimming took off 10 bases at V and 4 bases at J, with 16 bases between the two ends. The CDR3 runs 13 residues. Whole-study findings and limits: Of spike-specific TCRs, nearly half reportedly target regions left unmutated in variants. Donors were chiefly white British, with a greater number of females, and clonal diversity was perhaps underestimated. Regions 160-218 and 743-854 held dominance among vaccine-associated CD4 TCRs, which spanned spike.

This chain uses TRBV10-3 with TRBJ1-1; D is perhaps TRBD1 (5 bases). The material was peripheral blood, obtained 28 days after the second AZD1222 dose. The TCR sequence derives from an adult who received the AZD1222 COVID-19 vaccine. CDR3 in DNA: TGTGCCAGCTGGGGGTACTCGGTCACTGAAGCTTTCTTT. Translating it yields CASWGYSVTEAFF.